Included here is one TCR beta chain sequence, with context. The source of the sample is a study of shared clonotypes between healthy human individuals. Study at large: Researchers drew samples from a couple of women and a few men aged 18 to 49. Each donor's CD4 naive and CD4 memory cells filled three plates apiece, CD8 naive two, and CD8 memory one.

Researchers ran the assay at a deep level. In the authors' workflow: ImmunoSEQ supplied junction-only sequences lacking quality scores, so filtering was different. Clones were read by immunoSEQ multiplex PCR, and TCRdb kept only the in-frame ones, dropping some. That table supplies the V and J calls and clone size; D and trimming were determined from the DNA. The table records 330,000 or so clones, approximately 79% of them present only once. Germline values: CDR1 MNHEY, CDR2 SMNVEV (reference sequence). J lost 9 bases, V lost 5 bases, and 4 bases had no gene match. The CDR3 covers 13 residues. This TCR was recovered from a young man in good health. The source material was memory CD4+ T cells sorted from blood. Subset defined: CD45RA-negative fraction. The rearrangement joins TRBV27 to TRBJ2-1; 10 bases are shared with TRBD2. CDR3 region: CASSLGLASEQFF. As DNA, the CDR3 is TGTGCCAGCAGTCTGGGACTAGCGAGTGAGCAGTTCTTC.